Following are 6 T cell receptor beta chains from one sample sequenced in a study of T-cell memory formation after mild COVID-19. TCRdb called the 5' RACE reads again in MiXCR, with one record for every CDR3 protein. The sample holds around 210,000 distinct CDR3 sequences, 9% to 10% seen once. The sequenced sample was PBMCs or a T cell subset sorted from them (not recorded which). The receptor source for this set is a man aged 18 to 30 who had mild COVID-19 (a few samples of this study predate the infection). Cell type and time point are not known.

Ten or more counts support this clonotype. The CDR3 coding sequence is TGTGCCAGCAGCCGGAACAGGGGAGAGACCCAGTACTTC. This translates into CASSRNRGETQYF. The chain links TRBV7-2 to TRBJ2-5, with 7 bases lining up with TRBD1. Germline V CDR1 and CDR2: SGHTA, FQGNSA. CDR3 size: 13 residues. The V and J ends lost 5 bases and 4 bases, in that order; junction bases with no gene match: 4.

The chain links TRBV11-2 to TRBJ2-1; no reliable D call. Trimming removed 6 bases at V and 6 bases at J, with 12 bases between. The germline V gene has CDR1 SGHAT and CDR2 FQNNGV. The CDR3 totals 13 residues. The CDR3 DNA is TGTGCCAGCAGGGTGATCCAGCGCAATGAGCAGTTCTTC. Translating it yields CASRVIQRNEQFF.

In its sample, this clonotype was seen many times. V is TRBV6-5 and J is TRBJ2-2, with 11 bases lining up with TRBD1. CDR1 is MNHEY, CDR2 SVGAGI, per germline. CDR3 length: 15 residues. V gave up 2 bases and J gave up 9 bases; unmatched junction bases: 5. The CDR3 sequence: CASSYRDRGTRELFF. In DNA, the CDR3 is TGTGCCAGCAGTTACCGGGACAGGGGGACGAGGGAGCTGTTTTTT.

This clonotype showed up just a few times. This rearrangement joins TRBV7-3 to TRBJ2-2, with D unresolved. Germline values: CDR1 SGHTA, CDR2 FQGTGA. This CDR3 is built from 14 residues. Between the trimmed V and J ends, which lost 5 bases and 6 bases, there was a span of 13 bases. The CDR3 DNA sequence: TGTGCCAGCAGCCTAATAGATAGACCCGGGGAGCTGTTTTTT. Protein product: CASSLIDRPGELFF.

This clonotype showed up just a few times. The chain couples TRBV6-6 to TRBJ1-2, with TRBD1 identical over 7 bases. The V gene end was trimmed by 5 bases and the J gene end by 7 bases; junction bases not matched to a gene: 7. Germline assignment: CDR1 MNHNY and CDR2 SVGAGI (reference sequence). The CDR3 is 13 residues long. Written as DNA, the CDR3 is TGTGCCAGCAGTCCGATAGGGGGCCGTGGCTACACCTTC. It is translated as CASSPIGGRGYTF.

This sequence joins TRBV7-2 and TRBJ2-1; TRBD1 matches at 8 bases. This CDR3 is 15 amino acids long. The V gene's germline CDR1 is SGHTA and CDR2 FQGNSA. V was pared by 4 bases and J by 3 bases, with 5 bases of the junction left unmatched. The CDR3 bases are TGTGCCAGCAGCTACGGACAGGGCGACTACAATGAGCAGTTCTTC. The encoded protein is CASSYGQGDYNEQFF. The full variable domain, in which reference TRBV7-2 and TRBJ2-1 provide the parts outside the CDR3, is GAGVSQSPSNKVTEKGKDVELRCDPISGHTALYWYRQSLGQGLEFLIYFQGNSAPDKSGLPSDRFSAERTGGSVSTLTIQRTQQEDSAVYLCASSYGQGDYNEQFFGPGTRLTVL.